Listed here are 23 T cell receptor beta chains from one sample, sequenced in a study of control samples from healthy donors and cancer patients. Using immunoSEQ multiplex PCR, the repertoire was profiled, and TCRdb retains in-frame clones only, with some absent. Here the sample spans 75,000 to 100,000 clones, about 86% being singletons. Sequencing used blood. Receptor source: a man aged 25 to 40 in good health.

This chain links TRBV3-1 (or the pseudogene TRBV3-2) with TRBJ1-1; D is perhaps TRBD1 (6 bases). The V gene lost 6 bases and the J gene lost 5 bases, with 13 bases spanning the gap. The CDR3 consists of 13 residues. The germline gives CDR1 LGHDT, CDR2 YNNKEL (reference sequence). The CDR3 sequence is CASSEGRGTEAFF. The CDR3 coding sequence is TGTGCCAGCAGTGAGGGGAGGGGGACTGAAGCTTTCTTT.

This clone came up a few times. This rearrangement joins TRBV4-2 to TRBJ1-5; no firm D call. V dropped 0 bases and J dropped 4 bases, with 4 bases sitting between them. The CDR3 has 13 amino acids. Germline CDR1 is LGHNA and CDR2 is YNFKEQ. CDR3 amino acids: CASSQDLNQPQHF. CDR3 nucleotides: TGTGCCAGCAGCCAAGACCTTAATCAGCCCCAGCATTTT.

This clone was detected only once. V gene TRBV5-8 combines with J gene TRBJ1-1, with D unresolved. V was clipped by 1 base and J by 5 bases, with 9 bases between them. CDR3 size: 13 residues. Germline V gene lookup returns CDR1 SGHTS and CDR2 YDEGEE. The CDR3 loop reads CASSLRTRTEAFF. CDR3 coding DNA: TGTGCCAGCAGCTTGCGTACCAGGACTGAAGCTTTCTTT.

The chain couples TRBV19 to TRBJ2-3; 10 bases are shared with TRBD1. Germline CDR1 is LNHDA and CDR2 is SQIVND (reference sequence). The CDR3 totals 20 residues. Trimming cost V 4 bases and J 1 base; bases outside gene matches: 17. The CDR3 loop reads CASSKVLLTTGTGGTDTQYF. Here the CDR3 DNA reads TGTGCCAGTAGTAAAGTACTACTCACGACCGGGACAGGGGGCACAGATACGCAGTATTTT.

The gene calls are TRBV5-1 and TRBJ2-5, with D possibly matching TRBD2 (6 bases). V was clipped by 6 bases and J by 5 bases, with 14 bases between them. CDR1 is SGHRS and CDR2 is YFSETQ in the germline V gene. The CDR3 extends over 13 amino acids. The CDR3 nucleotides read TGCGCCAGCACCGCCGGGGGTGGGGAGACCCAGTACTTC. Translation: CASTAGGGETQYF.

The rearrangement uses TRBV5-8 and TRBJ1-3; D unclear. The CDR3 sequence is 15 residues long. Germline CDR1 and CDR2: SGHTS and YDEGEE. V was pared by 0 bases and J by 0 bases, with 7 bases between. The CDR3 protein is CASSLGSNSGNTIYF. The CDR3 nucleotides are TGTGCCAGCAGCTTGGGATCTAACTCTGGAAACACCATATATTTT.

The V and J genes are TRBV15 and TRBJ1-5; unclear D gene. CDR3 size: 15 residues. Germline assignment: CDR1 LNHNV and CDR2 YYDKDF (reference sequence). Deletions cut 0 bases from V and 5 bases from J, with 11 bases between. In DNA form, the CDR3 reads TGTGCCACCAGCAGAGATGCCAGGTCCGATCAGCCCCAGCATTTT. This sequence encodes CATSRDARSDQPQHF.

This chain connects TRBV6-5 to TRBJ2-7; a weak D match, TRBD1 (6 bases). V was cut by 4 bases and J by 2 bases, with 12 bases left in between. This CDR3 has 14 amino acids. Germline-derived CDR1 and CDR2 are MNHEY and SVGAGI. CDR3: CASSSRDTAYEQYF. The DNA of the CDR3 is TGTGCCAGCAGTTCCCGGGACACAGCCTACGAGCAGTACTTC.

The chain is built from TRBV11-2 and TRBJ1-2; unclear D gene. Trimming took off 5 bases at V and 0 bases at J, with 7 bases between the two ends. This CDR3 is built from 13 residues. Germline loops: CDR1 SGHAT, CDR2 FQNNGV. The CDR3 nucleotides are TGTGCCAGCAGCCAAGGGCCTAACTATGGCTACACCTTC. It is translated as CASSQGPNYGYTF.

The genes are TRBV11-2 and TRBJ2-6; 13 bases match TRBD2. The CDR3 is 17 amino acids. The ends lost 4 bases at V and 0 bases at J; junction bases unmatched: 0. Germline CDR1 SGHAT, CDR2 FQNNGV. CDR3 in amino acids: CASSWTSGSSGANVLTF. DNA for the CDR3: TGTGCCAGCAGCTGGACTAGCGGGAGCTCTGGGGCCAACGTCCTGACTTTC.

The chain employs TRBV4-1 and TRBJ1-2, with D perhaps TRBD1 (6 bases). The CDR3 contains 15 residues. Germline lookup yields CDR1 MGHRA and CDR2 YSYEKL. Trimming stripped 2 bases from V and 3 bases from J, with 13 bases between. CDR3 amino acids: CASSQIGGLDYGYTF. The CDR3 nucleotides read TGCGCCAGCAGCCAAATCGGGGGCCTGGACTATGGCTACACCTTC.

V gene TRBV18 combines with J gene TRBJ2-7; 7 nucleotides match TRBD2. With V trimmed by 3 bases and J by 5 bases, 4 bases remained unmatched. This CDR3 spans 13 amino acids. From germline, CDR1 is KGHSH and CDR2 LQKENI. CDR3 sequence reads: CASSPVGRDEQYF. In nucleotides, the CDR3 is TGTGCCAGCTCACCCGTGGGGAGGGACGAGCAGTACTTC.

The chain carries TRBV7-3 and TRBJ1-1; D ambiguous. The CDR3 is made up of 13 amino acids. Trimming took off 5 bases at V and 0 bases at J, with 7 bases between the two ends. Germline V gene lookup returns CDR1 SGHTA and CDR2 FQGTGA. The CDR3 loop reads CASSRTLNTEAFF. For the CDR3, the DNA is TGTGCCAGCAGCCGCACACTGAACACTGAAGCTTTCTTT.

This chain connects TRBV11-1 to TRBJ2-7, with D tentatively TRBD2 (5 bases). V was trimmed by 5 bases and J by 7 bases, leaving 12 bases between them. Germline V lookup: CDR1 SGHAT, CDR2 FQDESV (reference sequence). This CDR3 has 12 amino acids. CDR3 nucleotides: TGTGCCAGCAGCCCTAGCTCTCGGGAGCAGTACTTC. This translates into CASSPSSREQYF. The variable domain in full, completed from reference TRBV11-1 and TRBJ2-7, reads EAEVAQSPRYKITEKSQAVAFWCDPISGHATLYWYRQILGQGPELLVQFQDESVVDDSQLPKDRFSAERLKGVDSTLKIQPAELGDSAMYLCASSPSSREQYFGPGTRLTVT.

This sequence joins TRBV7-6 and TRBJ1-6, with TRBD1 matching over 11 bases. From germline, CDR1 is SGHVS and CDR2 FNYEAQ. CDR3 length: 16 residues. The V gene end was trimmed by 1 base and the J gene end by 7 bases; junction bases not matched to a gene: 3. Here the CDR3 DNA reads TGTGCCAGCAGCTTAGGAGGACAGGGGGCAAATTCACCCCTCCACTTT. Its protein is CASSLGGQGANSPLHF.

The chain joins TRBV30 to TRBJ2-1; D not resolved. Trimming stripped 2 bases from V and 7 bases from J, with 18 bases between. The CDR3 loop spans 15 amino acids. CDR1 is GTSNPN, CDR2 SVGIG, per germline (reference sequence). As DNA, the CDR3 is TGTGCCTGGAGTCCCTACCCGAGAGCATATAATGAGCAGTTCTTC. Residues: CAWSPYPRAYNEQFF. The whole variable domain, filled in from reference TRBV30 and TRBJ2-1, reads SQTIHQWPATLVQPVGSPLSLECTVEGTSNPNLYWYRQAAGRGLQLLFYSVGIGQISSEVPQNLSASRPQDRQFILSSKKLLLSDSGFYLCAWSPYPRAYNEQFFGPGTRLTVL.

The gene calls are TRBV11-3 and TRBJ1-2; 7 bases align to TRBD1. CDR1 is SGHNT and CDR2 is YENEEA in the germline V gene. The CDR3 is made up of 13 amino acids. V shed 6 bases and J 7 bases; nucleotides not matched to a gene: 8. The CDR3 sequence: CASSSTGQSGYTF. CDR3 sequence (DNA): TGTGCCAGCAGTTCGACAGGGCAGTCTGGCTACACCTTC.

V and J are TRBV5-4 and TRBJ2-1, with 7 bases lining up with TRBD2. The J segment lost 7 bases and the V segment lost 4 bases, leaving 11 bases of the junction unmatched. CDR1 is SGHNT and CDR2 is YYREEE in the germline V gene (reference sequence). This CDR3 has 15 residues. CDR3 sequence: CASSLPGLSINEQFF. Written as DNA, the CDR3 is TGTGCCAGCAGCCTTCCGGGACTATCTATAAATGAGCAGTTCTTC.

This chain uses TRBV28 with TRBJ2-3; 8 bases map to TRBD1. V dropped 4 bases and J dropped 4; count of bases not matched to a gene: 10. The CDR3 sequence is 16 residues long. Germline values: CDR1 MDHEN, CDR2 SYDVKM. The CDR3 protein is CASSSGQGVLADTQYF. CDR3 nucleotide sequence: TGTGCCAGCAGTTCTGGACAGGGCGTTCTCGCAGATACGCAGTATTTT.

This clone was seen more than once but under ten times. V usage is TRBV27 and J usage is TRBJ1-6; TRBD1 matches 7 bases. The CDR3 spans 14 residues. V was clipped by 2 bases and J by 10 bases; unmatched bases: 5. The germline gives CDR1 MNHEY, CDR2 SMNVEV (reference sequence). The CDR3 DNA reads TGTGCCAGCAGTTTAGCCAGGGGGAACTCACCCCTCCACTTT. It encodes CASSLARGNSPLHF.

The V gene is TRBV20-1, the J gene TRBJ2-3, with D unresolved. The germline CDR1 and CDR2 sequences are DFQATT and SNEGSKA (reference sequence). Between the trimmed V and J ends, which lost 5 bases and 7 bases, there was a span of 10 bases. CDR3 length: 11 residues. CDR3 DNA: TGCAGTGCTGACCGGGCCAATACGCAGTATTTT. Translation: CSADRANTQYF.

The chain combines TRBV28 with TRBJ2-3, with 11 bases that match TRBD2. V shed 7 bases and J 14 bases; nucleotides not matched to a gene: 14. CDR3 length equals 14 residues. Germline V gene lookup returns CDR1 MDHEN and CDR2 SYDVKM. The CDR3 DNA reads as TGTGCCAGCACCCTAGGGACTAGCGGTATCGTGCCGTATTTT. Its translation: CASTLGTSGIVPYF.

The rearrangement uses TRBV7-9 and TRBJ1-6; D gene ambiguous. The CDR3 has 13 residues. Deletions cut 1 base from V and 10 bases from J, with 8 bases between. Germline V gene sequence: CDR1 SEHNR, CDR2 FQNEAQ (reference sequence). CDR3 loop: CASSLVGYSPLHF. The CDR3 DNA reads TGTGCCAGCAGCTTAGTTGGGTACTCACCCCTCCACTTT.